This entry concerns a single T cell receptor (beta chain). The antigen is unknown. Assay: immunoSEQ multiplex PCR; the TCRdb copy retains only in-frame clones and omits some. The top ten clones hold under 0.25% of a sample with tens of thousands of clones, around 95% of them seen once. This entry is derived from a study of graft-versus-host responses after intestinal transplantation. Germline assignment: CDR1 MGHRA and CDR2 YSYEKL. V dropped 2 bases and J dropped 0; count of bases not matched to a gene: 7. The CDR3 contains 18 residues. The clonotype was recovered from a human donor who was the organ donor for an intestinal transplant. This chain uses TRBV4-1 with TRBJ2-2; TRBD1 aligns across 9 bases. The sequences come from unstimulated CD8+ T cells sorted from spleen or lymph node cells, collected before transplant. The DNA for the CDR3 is TGCGCCAGCAGCCAAAATTTCAGGGACAGGGCGAACACCGGGGAGCTGTTTTTT. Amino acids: CASSQNFRDRANTGELFF.